A single sample gave rise to the 19 T cell receptor beta chains below, sequenced in a study of T cells in Graves' hyperthyroidism and ophthalmopathy. Authors of the study amplified TCR beta CDR3 regions from RNA transcripts. The HTBI primer set drove a first-round RT-PCR of the TCR CDR3. TCRdb re-called the multiplex PCR reads through MiXCR, storing one row per CDR3 protein. Of about 360,000 distinct CDR3 sequences listed, approximately 19% are singletons. The sample taken for sequencing was blood. The receptors were gathered from a woman aged 18-35 years with Graves' hyperthyroidism.

The CDR3 loop is CATSDPTAKHYGYTF. The CDR3 DNA follows: TGTGCCACCAGTGACCCGACAGCGAAGCACTATGGCTACACCTTC. This chain connects TRBV24-1 to TRBJ1-2, with TRBD1 as a possible D gene (5 bases). With 4 bases removed from V and 3 bases from J, the gap between germline ends came to 14 bases. The germline V gene encodes CDR1 KGHDR and CDR2 SFDVKD. This CDR3 spans 15 amino acids.

Notes on this clonotype: This may be a read error, as it is one base from a much larger clone. The rearrangement joins TRBV7-2 to TRBJ2-2; 11 bases match TRBD2. V was pared by 8 bases and J by 7 bases, with 9 bases of the junction left unmatched. This CDR3 comprises 15 residues. From germline, CDR1 is SGHTA and CDR2 FQGNSA. As DNA, the CDR3 is TGTGCCAGCTGCAAACGACTAGCGGGGTTCGGGGAGCTGTTTTTT. Translating gives CASCKRLAGFGELFF.

Of note for this clonotype: Because the CDR3 is missing its conserved closing phenylalanine or tryptophan, this is likely a read error. This rearrangement joins TRBV15 to TRBJ2-7; possible D gene TRBD2, 5 bases. With 0 bases removed from V and 6 bases from J, the gap between germline ends came to 15 bases. In germline, CDR1 is LNHNV, CDR2 YYDKDF (reference sequence). The CDR3 totals 15 residues. The DNA of the CDR3 is TGTGCCACCAGCAGAGATGGGCCGGCCGGAGGCGAGCAGTACCTC. The encoded protein is CATSRDGPAGGEQYL.

In this sample, this clonotype turned up many times. The chain is built from TRBV4-2 and TRBJ1-3; D not resolved. Germline CDR1 reads LGHNA; CDR2 reads YNFKEQ. V shed 2 bases and J shed 2 bases, with 13 bases lying between them. This CDR3 comprises 16 residues. CDR3 in amino acids: CASSQPGWATGNTIYF. The CDR3 DNA reads as TGTGCCAGCAGCCAACCGGGGTGGGCTACTGGAAACACCATATATTTT.

This clonotype was picked up many times. The V and J genes are TRBV30 and TRBJ2-7; D gene ambiguous. Germline V lookup: CDR1 GTSNPN, CDR2 SVGIG (reference sequence). Trimming removed 2 bases at V and 0 bases at J, with 2 bases between. This CDR3 contains 11 residues. CDR3 amino acids: CAWSLSYEQYF. In nucleotides, the CDR3 is TGTGCCTGGAGTCTCTCCTACGAGCAGTACTTC.

The table lists this clonotype with a few counts. This chain joins TRBV4-1 and TRBJ2-7, with a possible D match to TRBD2 (6 bases). The germline gives CDR1 MGHRA, CDR2 YSYEKL. This CDR3 spans 16 amino acids. V was trimmed by 2 bases and J by 7 bases, leaving 21 bases between them. As DNA, the CDR3 is TGCGCCAGCAGCCAACCCGGGGGTTCCCGGGTTTTTGAGCAGTACTTC. The encoded protein is CASSQPGGSRVFEQYF.

This clonotype was seen repeatedly, ten times or more. The chain carries TRBV12-3 or TRBV12-4 and TRBJ1-1; possible D gene TRBD1, 6 bases. The CDR3 totals 12 residues. Trimming pared 8 bases from V and 5 bases from J, leaving 12 bases between. CDR3 sequence (DNA): TGTGCCAGCTTGGGGGGGCTAACTGAAGCTTTCTTT. Amino acid sequence: CASLGGLTEAFF.

On this clonotype itself: The CDR3 does not end in the conserved phenylalanine or tryptophan, so this is likely a read error. The chain combines TRBV28 with TRBJ1-5, with 9 bases matching TRBD1. Germline V gene data show CDR1 as MDHEN and CDR2 as SYDVKM. The junction had 12 bases not matched to a gene; V was cut back by 11 bases and J by 7 bases. The CDR3 is 14 amino acids. The CDR3 reads CAATAQGAEQPQHV. Here the CDR3 DNA reads TGTGCCGCAACTGCACAGGGGGCTGAACAGCCCCAGCATGTT.

This clonotype was counted many times. The chain is built from TRBV5-1 and TRBJ2-7, with D tentatively TRBD2 (6 bases). Trimming left V 5 bases short and J 7 bases short, with 16 bases between. The CDR3 has 13 amino acids. In germline, CDR1 is SGHRS, CDR2 YFSETQ. The CDR3 DNA reads as TGCGCCAGCAGTATCCGGGACTCCAAGGAGCAGTACTTC. This encodes CASSIRDSKEQYF.

The V call is TRBV14, the J call TRBJ2-3, with D unresolved. The CDR3 totals 16 residues. With 4 bases removed from V and 8 bases from J, the gap between germline ends came to 22 bases. From germline, CDR1 is SGHDN and CDR2 FVKESK. In DNA form, the CDR3 reads TGTGCCAGCAGCCGAGTTGGATCAGTACGGTGGGTTACGCAGTATTTT. Translating it yields CASSRVGSVRWVTQYF.

This clonotype has ten or more counts. The chain has TRBV28 and TRBJ1-1; 7 bases match TRBD1. Germline CDR1 is MDHEN and CDR2 is SYDVKM. With V trimmed by 5 bases and J by 0 bases, 3 bases remained unmatched. The CDR3 is made up of 14 amino acids. CDR3 sequence (DNA): TGTGCCAGCAGTGGGGACAGTATGAACACTGAAGCTTTCTTT. It is translated as CASSGDSMNTEAFF.

This clonotype came up many times. The chain has TRBV6-5 and TRBJ1-5; no definite D call. The germline gives CDR1 MNHEY, CDR2 SVGAGI. Trimming cost V 0 bases and J 3 bases, with 3 bases left between them. The length of the CDR3 is 13 residues. The CDR3 sequence is CASSYSNNQPQHF. The CDR3 DNA follows: TGTGCCAGCAGTTACTCGAACAATCAGCCCCAGCATTTT.

This clonotype was observed at least ten times. The rearrangement joins TRBV6-5 to TRBJ1-1; TRBD1 might be the D (5 bases). This CDR3 has 16 amino acids. The germline V and J ends were trimmed by 5 bases and 4 bases, with 20 bases remaining between them. Germline V gene sequence: CDR1 MNHEY, CDR2 SVGAGI. The CDR3 sequence: CASSPPWGGEGTEAFF. Written as DNA, the CDR3 is TGTGCCAGCAGTCCCCCCTGGGGGGGGGAAGGCACTGAAGCTTTCTTT.

This clonotype was seen at least ten times. This sequence joins TRBV6-5 and TRBJ1-5; 8 bases are shared with TRBD1. V trimming: 8 bases; J trimming: 6 bases; junction bases outside the gene matches: 3. The germline CDR1 and CDR2 sequences are MNHEY and SVGAGI. The CDR3 length is 12 residues. The DNA for the CDR3 is TGTGCCAGCTCGGGACAGGTTCAGCCCCAGCATTTT. It codes for CASSGQVQPQHF.

Many counts were recorded for this clonotype. The rearrangement links TRBV2 to TRBJ1-4; 7 bases map to TRBD1. CDR1 and CDR2 from the germline V gene are SNHLY and FYNNEI. With 2 bases clipped from V and 7 bases from J, the junction kept 10 bases outside the gene matches. This CDR3 region has 16 residues. The CDR3 spells CASSEPDRARAEKLFF. CDR3 nucleotides: TGTGCCAGCAGTGAACCCGACAGGGCTAGGGCTGAAAAACTGTTTTTT.

This clonotype has ten or more counts. The J gene is TRBJ1-2, the V gene TRBV9, with D possibly matching TRBD1 (5 bases). The CDR3 has 15 residues. Germline CDR1 SGDLS, CDR2 YYNGEE. V dropped 0 bases and J dropped 0 bases, with 9 bases sitting between them. This CDR3 reads CASSVVPDTNYGYTF. The CDR3 nucleotides are TGTGCCAGCAGCGTAGTTCCGGACACTAACTATGGCTACACCTTC. Complete variable domain (other parts from reference TRBV9 and TRBJ1-2): DSGVTQTPKHLITATGQRVTLRCSPRSGDLSVYWYQQSLDQGLQFLIQYYNGEERAKGNILERFSAQQFPDLHSELNLSSLELGDSALYFCASSVVPDTNYGYTFGSGTRLTVV.

In regard to this clonotype: Sequence at one end of the junction differs from germline and may be a read error. V is TRBV12-3 or TRBV12-4 and J is TRBJ2-2; TRBD2 might be the D (5 bases). The length of the CDR3 is 11 residues. The CDR3 here is CASSPTGELCF. Here the CDR3 DNA reads TGTGCCAGCAGCCCGACCGGGGAGCTGTGTTTT.

The chain uses TRBV6-2 or TRBV6-3 and TRBJ1-5; D is unresolved. The germline CDR1 and CDR2 sequences are MNHEY and SVGEGT. Trimming removed 4 bases from V and 6 bases from J, with 13 bases in between. This CDR3 region has 14 residues. CDR3 nucleotides: TGTGCCAGCAGTTGGTCGGGATCGGGTCAGCCCCAGCATTTT. Its protein is CASSWSGSGQPQHF.

There are many counts of this clonotype. The V and J genes are TRBV7-2 and TRBJ1-3; D is unclear. The germline gives CDR1 SGHTA, CDR2 FQGNSA. The CDR3 totals 15 residues. Trimming took 5 bases from V and 2 from J, leaving 13 bases between them. The CDR3 protein is CASSQAGSPGNTIYF. The DNA of the CDR3 is TGTGCCAGCAGCCAAGCTGGGTCTCCTGGAAACACCATATATTTT.